This T cell receptor (beta chain) was sequenced during a study of T cell responses to AZD1222 COVID-19 vaccine. With 3 bases clipped from V and 4 bases from J, the junction kept 14 bases outside the gene matches. This CDR3 has 18 amino acids. CDR1 is DFQATT, CDR2 SNEGSKA, per germline (reference sequence). The protocol was immunoSEQ multiplex PCR, while the TCRdb copy is restricted to in-frame clones and leaves out a portion. The table shows some 140,000 clones, with roughly 90% occurring only once. The V and J genes are TRBV20-1 and TRBJ2-5; 13 bases align to TRBD2. The TCR comes from an adult in good health. The sample was peripheral blood, taken on day 0 of AZD1222 vaccination. The CDR3 nucleotides are TGCAGTGCTAGTGGCACCGGGACTAGCGGGACACTCATAGAGACCCAGTACTTC. Translation gives CSASGTGTSGTLIETQYF.